This T cell receptor beta chain was observed in a study of T cells in Graves' hyperthyroidism and ophthalmopathy. There were TCR beta CDR3 regions amplified from RNA transcripts. Initially, a first-round RT-PCR of the TCR CDR3 employed the HTBI primer set. Each CDR3 protein is one row after TCRdb ran MiXCR on the multiplex PCR reads. The repertoire includes around 290,000 distinct CDR3 sequences, roughly 13% of them detected once, and 7.9% sits in the top ten. The table lists this clonotype with many counts. Stable hyperthyroidism: no ophthalmopathy progression over 18 months of follow-up. The CDR3 loop spans 15 amino acids. V gave up 5 bases and J gave up 7 bases, with 18 bases separating them. Germline V gene lookup returns CDR1 DFQATT and CDR2 SNEGSKA (reference sequence).

The sample comprised blood. The TCR sequence derives from a woman between 35 and 50 years old with Graves' hyperthyroidism. This chain links TRBV20-1 with TRBJ1-6; perhaps TRBD1 as D (5 bases). CDR3 nucleotide sequence: TGCAGTGCTGTTACAGGCCCATATAGGAATTCACCCCTCCACTTT. Translating gives CSAVTGPYRNSPLHF.